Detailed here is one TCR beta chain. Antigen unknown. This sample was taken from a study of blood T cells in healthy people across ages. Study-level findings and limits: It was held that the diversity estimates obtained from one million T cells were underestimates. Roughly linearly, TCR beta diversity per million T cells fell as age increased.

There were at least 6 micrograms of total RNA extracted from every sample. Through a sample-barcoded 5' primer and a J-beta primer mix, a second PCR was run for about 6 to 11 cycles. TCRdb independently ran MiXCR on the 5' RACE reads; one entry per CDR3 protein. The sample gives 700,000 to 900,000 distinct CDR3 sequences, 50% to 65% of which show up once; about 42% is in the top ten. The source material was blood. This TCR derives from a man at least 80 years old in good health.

The CDR3 reads CSVGQSNPFF. The DNA of the CDR3 is TGCAGCGTAGGACAGTCTAACCCGTTCTTC. The chain is built from TRBV29-1 and TRBJ2-1, with D perhaps TRBD1 (6 bases). The V end lost 6 bases, the J end lost 15 bases, and 15 bases lay between the germline ends. The CDR3 spans 10 residues. Germline CDR1 and CDR2: SQVTM and ANQGSEA.